The clone carrying this TCR beta chain was detected many times. Its specificity is not known. CDR3 length equals 16 residues. Germline V gene sequence: CDR1 MNHNS, CDR2 SASEGT. V trimming: 5 bases; J trimming: 9 bases; junction bases outside the gene matches: 11. The data derive from a study of T cell repertoires in cytomegalovirus infection. Study-wide context: Matching HLA type, along with CMV infection, was indicated by public TCR beta signatures.

In TCRdb, the reads were re-called with MiXCR into one record per CDR3 protein. Of hundreds of thousands of distinct CDR3 sequences in the sample, approximately 33% were seen once. Study-wide points: CMV carriers having the relevant HLA were flagged by cumulative public TCR beta family frequency.

The sequence came from a human donor in good health (CMV status not recorded). Some clones in this sample may be carry-over from other donors' samples. Sequencing was performed on cultured CD8+ T cells from PBMCs, taken from culture after CMV antigen stimulation. The gene calls are TRBV6-1 and TRBJ1-6; 9 nucleotides align to TRBD1. CDR3 sequence: CASSLLILGQGSPLHF. CDR3 nucleotide sequence: TGTGCCAGCAGTCTACTGATTTTGGGACAGGGTTCACCCCTCCACTTT.